The rows below give T cell receptor beta chains drawn from one sample of a study of blood T cell repertoires in COVID-19. Sequencing used immunoSEQ multiplex PCR; TCRdb keeps in-frame clones, though not all of them. The sample has roughly 220,000 clones; about 88% are singletons. The material sequenced was peripheral blood. These receptor sequences come from a woman in her forties or fifties with COVID-19, enrolled during active disease. Each CDR3 is given with its conserved first and last residue. Fields, in order: clone size, J gene, V gene, D gene, CDR3 DNA, CDR3 protein. A D gene is named only where the DNA matches it firmly. Only part of the rows carry a size: once, few, many, or a class if the clone is expanded.

-,TRBJ2-5,TRBV12-5,TRBD1,TGTGCTAGTGGTTTTAATACCGAACTCGGGACAGCACGTGGGGAGACCCAGTACTTC,CASGFNTELGTARGETQYF
-,TRBJ2-1,TRBV6-2/TRBV6-3,-,TGTGCCAGCAGCTTACTCAGGGTAGATGAGCAGTTCTTC,CASSLLRVDEQFF
-,TRBJ2-1,TRBV7-2,-,TGTGCCAGCAGCTTAGAAGGACGGGGGACTCCCTACAATGAGCAGTTCTTC,CASSLEGRGTPYNEQFF
-,TRBJ2-1,TRBV2,-,TGTGCCACCATAACAGGGTACCTTAATGACCAGTTCTTC,CATITGYLNDQFF
-,TRBJ1-1,TRBV11-3,TRBD1,TGTGCCAGCAGCTATACACAGGGGACAAACACTGAAGCTTTCTTT,CASSYTQGTNTEAFF
few,TRBJ1-1,TRBV5-6,TRBD1,TGTGCCAGCAGCTTACTGGACAGGGGGAACACTGAAGCTTTCTTT,CASSLLDRGNTEAFF
-,TRBJ2-6,TRBV28,TRBD2,TGTGCCAGCAGTTTGGGAGGGGCTGGGGCCAACGTCCTGACTTTC,CASSLGGAGANVLTF
-,TRBJ1-4,TRBV2,-,TGTGCCAGCAGTTTTACAGGGGAAAAACTGTTTTTT,CASSFTGEKLFF
-,TRBJ2-1,TRBV6-6,TRBD2,TGTGCCAGCAGAACCGGGACTAGCGGATACAATGAGCAGTTCTTC,CASRTGTSGYNEQFF
-,TRBJ2-2,TRBV5-6,-,TGTGCCAGCAGCTTACAGGGCAGCGGGGAGCTGTTTTTT,CASSLQGSGELFF
-,TRBJ1-1,TRBV30,-,TGTGCCTGGAGTGTAGGGGCTGGTACTGAAGCTTTCTTT,CAWSVGAGTEAFF
-,TRBJ2-7,TRBV2,TRBD1,TGTGCCAGCATAGCCCGGACAGGGATCTACGAGCAGTACTTC,CASIARTGIYEQYF
-,TRBJ2-1,TRBV4-1,-,TGCGCCAGCAGCCAAGTGCCAGCGAACTCATACAATGAGCAGTTCTTC,CASSQVPANSYNEQFF
-,TRBJ1-3,TRBV2,-,TGTGCCAGCCGGGTCCGAAGCTCTGGAAACACCATATATTTT,CASRVRSSGNTIYF
-,TRBJ1-2,TRBV18,TRBD1,TGTGCCAGCTCACCTGGACAGGTCGTTGGCTACACCTTC,CASSPGQVVGYTF
few,TRBJ1-1,TRBV3-1/TRBV3-2,TRBD1,TGTGCCAGCAGCCAAGCGGACAGGGCGACTGAAGCTTTCTTT,CASSQADRATEAFF
-,TRBJ2-3,TRBV7-2,TRBD2,TGTGCCAGCAGCTTAGAACTAGCGGTTAAGTATTTT,CASSLELAVKYF
once,TRBJ2-5,TRBV30,-,TGTGCCTGTGCCCCGGACTACCAAGAGACCCAGTACTTC,CACAPDYQETQYF
-,TRBJ2-1,TRBV7-7,-,TGTGCCAGCAGCCTGGACAGCTCCTACAATGAGCAGTTCTTC,CASSLDSSYNEQFF
-,TRBJ2-5,TRBV6-2/TRBV6-3,-,TGTGCCAGCGGCCTTCGGACGGGGGAGACCCAGTACTTC,CASGLRTGETQYF
-,TRBJ2-7,TRBV19,-,TGTGCCAGTAGTTCAGGGGAAAACTACGAGCAGTACTTC,CASSSGENYEQYF
-,TRBJ2-1,TRBV30,-,TGTGCCTGGATACCTGGTACGGCGGCTCTATACAATGAGCAGTTCTTC,CAWIPGTAALYNEQFF
-,TRBJ1-2,TRBV19,-,TGTGCCAGTCGGGGTGAGGGGGATAATGGCTACACCTTC,CASRGEGDNGYTF
-,TRBJ1-1,TRBV29-1,-,TGCAGCGTCGTTTACACTGAAGCTTTCTTT,CSVVYTEAFF
-,TRBJ2-5,TRBV7-8,-,TGTGCCAGCAGCTTAAGAACCTTGACAGCCCAAGAGACCCAGTACTTC,CASSLRTLTAQETQYF
once,TRBJ1-3,TRBV11-2,-,TGTGCCAGCAGCGCCGGTCGGAGCTCTGGAAACACCATATATTTT,CASSAGRSSGNTIYF
-,TRBJ2-3,TRBV9,-,TGTGCCAGCAGCGTTGGGGGCCGCCTACCGAACACGCAGTATTTT,CASSVGGRLPNTQYF
-,TRBJ2-3,TRBV28,-,TGTGCCAGCAGTTTGGGGGGGCCCGCAGGGTGGGAGCAGTATTTT,CASSLGGPAGWEQYF
once,TRBJ1-1,TRBV6-2/TRBV6-3,-,TGTGCCAGCAGTTTTAGAGGGTTGCGAGCTTTCTTT,CASSFRGLRAFF
-,TRBJ1-1,TRBV18,-,TGTGCCAGCTCACAGGGGGACACTGAAGCTTTCTTT,CASSQGDTEAFF
-,TRBJ1-4,TRBV6-1,-,TGTGCCAGCAGTCAAGACCTAGCCGCAACTAATGAAAAACTGTTTTTT,CASSQDLAATNEKLFF
-,TRBJ1-1,TRBV18,-,TGTGCCAGCTCACCTAGTCGAGACACTGAAGCTTTCTTT,CASSPSRDTEAFF
-,TRBJ1-3,TRBV19,TRBD1,TGTGCCAGTACGATAGGGGGCGTTAACACCATATATTTT,CASTIGGVNTIYF
-,TRBJ2-7,TRBV5-1,TRBD2,TGCGCCAGCAGCTTGGAAGTAGCGGGGGGTCCCTCCTACGAGCAGTACTTC,CASSLEVAGGPSYEQYF
-,TRBJ1-2,TRBV12-3/TRBV12-4,TRBD1,TGTGCCAGCAGTCCGGGACAGGGGGAGAGCTACACCTTC,CASSPGQGESYTF
-,TRBJ1-3,TRBV5-1,TRBD1,TGCGCCAGCAGCTTGGGGGGACAGGCCTCTGGAAACACCATATATTTT,CASSLGGQASGNTIYF
-,TRBJ1-5,TRBV6-1,-,TGTGCCAGCAGTGAAGGGACACTACAGCCCCAGCATTTT,CASSEGTLQPQHF
-,TRBJ2-3,TRBV7-3,TRBD2,TGTGCCAGCAGCTTAAGGTCCCTGCGGGGGATGGATACGCAGTATTTT,CASSLRSLRGMDTQYF
-,TRBJ2-3,TRBV27,-,TGTGCCAGCAGTTTGGGGGCCCCAACAGATACGCAGTATTTT,CASSLGAPTDTQYF
-,TRBJ2-3,TRBV10-3,TRBD2,TGTGCCATCAGCCGCGGACTAGCGGGGGGGCCGAGGAACTCAGATACGCAGTATTTT,CAISRGLAGGPRNSDTQYF
-,TRBJ1-1,TRBV19,-,TGTGCCAGTAGTATAGCCCCGGGAGTAAGCACTGAAGCTTTCTTT,CASSIAPGVSTEAFF
-,TRBJ2-5,TRBV28,TRBD1,TGTGCCAGCAGTCGGACCGGGACAGGGAGGGGTGAGACCCAGTACTTC,CASSRTGTGRGETQYF
-,TRBJ2-3,TRBV11-3,TRBD1,TGTGCCAGCAGCTTAGTGACAGGGGGAACGGATACGCAGTATTTT,CASSLVTGGTDTQYF
-,TRBJ1-1,TRBV19,TRBD1,TGTGCCAGTAGTATATCCGGACAGGCCCGAGGAGCTTTCTTT,CASSISGQARGAFF
once,TRBJ2-3,TRBV14,-,TGTGCCAGCAGACCGGCGGCAGGGCCTTACACAGATACGCAGTATTTT,CASRPAAGPYTDTQYF
-,TRBJ1-1,TRBV7-3,-,TGTGCCAGCAGCTTACGGGGAGGGGGTACGTTGGTCTTT,CASSLRGGGTLVF
-,TRBJ1-1,TRBV3-1/TRBV3-2,TRBD1,TGTGCCAGCAGCCAACAGGGGGCGAACACTGAAGCTTTCTTT,CASSQQGANTEAFF
few,TRBJ1-3,TRBV28,-,TGTGCCAGCAGTTTATCCCCCCCGGGCTCTGGAAACACCATATATTTT,CASSLSPPGSGNTIYF
-,TRBJ1-1,TRBV7-9,-,TGTGCCAGCAGCGACGACTCGCCCGGTAGGAACACTGAAGCTTTCTTT,CASSDDSPGRNTEAFF
once,TRBJ2-1,TRBV24-1,-,TGTGCCACCAGTGAGGGACTCCTGAAGTACAATGAGCAGTTCTTC,CATSEGLLKYNEQFF
-,TRBJ2-3,TRBV5-1,-,TGCGCCAGCAGCTTGCGGACAGACACAGATACGCAGTATTTT,CASSLRTDTDTQYF
-,TRBJ2-5,TRBV15,TRBD2,TGTGCCACCAGCAGAGGTACTAGCGGGGGCTCCTTGGAGACCCAGTACTTC,CATSRGTSGGSLETQYF
-,TRBJ2-1,TRBV24-1,TRBD2,TGTGCCACCAGCGATACGGGACTAGCGCCTCAAGAGCAGTTCTTC,CATSDTGLAPQEQFF
-,TRBJ2-1,TRBV24-1,TRBD2,TGTGCCACCAGTCGAGCTAGCGGCTACAATGAGCAGTTCTTC,CATSRASGYNEQFF